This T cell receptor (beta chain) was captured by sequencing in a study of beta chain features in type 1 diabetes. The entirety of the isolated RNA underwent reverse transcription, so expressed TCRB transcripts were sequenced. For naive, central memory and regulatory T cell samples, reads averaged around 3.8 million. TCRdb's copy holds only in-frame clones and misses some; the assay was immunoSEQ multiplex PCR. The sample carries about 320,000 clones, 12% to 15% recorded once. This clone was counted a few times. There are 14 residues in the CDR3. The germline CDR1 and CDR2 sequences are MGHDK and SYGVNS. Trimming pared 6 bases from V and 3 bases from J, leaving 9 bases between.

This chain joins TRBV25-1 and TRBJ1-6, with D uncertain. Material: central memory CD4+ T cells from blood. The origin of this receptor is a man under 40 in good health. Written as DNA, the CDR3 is TGTGCCAGCAGCCGTAACAGCTATAATTCACCCCTCCACTTT. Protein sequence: CASSRNSYNSPLHF.